This entry lists 20 T cell receptor beta chains sequenced from one sample in a study of glioma-infiltrating T cells after dendritic cell vaccination. Data came from immunoSEQ multiplex PCR; TCRdb stores just in-frame clones and leaves some out. Of about 82,000 clones in the sample, about 90% were seen once. The specimen was blood, collected before dendritic cell vaccination. These receptors were obtained from a human donor with glioblastoma.

This chain uses TRBV6-5 with TRBJ1-2; D perhaps matches TRBD1 (5 bases). Trimming left V 6 bases short and J 0 bases short, with 14 bases between. Per the germline V gene, CDR1 is MNHEY and CDR2 is SVGAGI. CDR3 size: 15 residues. In nucleotides, the CDR3 is TGTGCCAGCAGCAGGGTGTCGGGGGCTAACTATGGCTACACCTTC. It yields the protein CASSRVSGANYGYTF.

The count of this clone is one. The gene calls are TRBV5-1 and TRBJ1-1; 9 bases fit TRBD1. There are 15 residues in the CDR3. Germline V gene sequence: CDR1 SGHRS, CDR2 YFSETQ. Losses at the gene ends were 3 bases for V and 3 bases for J; bases not matched to a gene: 6. The CDR3 bases are TGCGCCAGCAGCTCTTGGGGACAGGGACACACTGAAGCTTTCTTT. It translates to CASSSWGQGHTEAFF.

The rearrangement uses TRBV2 and TRBJ2-7, with a tentative D call TRBD1 (6 bases). This CDR3 is 13 amino acids long. The germline V gene has CDR1 SNHLY and CDR2 FYNNEI. The germline V and J ends were trimmed by 5 bases and 0 bases, with 8 bases remaining between them. CDR3 loop: CASSKDSSYEQYF. In nucleotides, the CDR3 is TGTGCCAGCAGTAAGGACAGCTCCTACGAGCAGTACTTC.

This clone was seen once. The J gene is TRBJ1-1, the V gene TRBV19; D perhaps matches TRBD1 (6 bases). V was clipped by 7 bases and J by 0 bases, with 12 bases between them. The germline gives CDR1 LNHDA, CDR2 SQIVND (reference sequence). This CDR3 has 14 amino acids. The chain's CDR3 is CASTPGQLNTEAFF. The CDR3 DNA sequence: TGTGCCAGTACCCCGGGACAATTGAACACTGAAGCTTTCTTT. Combining the CDR3 with reference TRBV19 and TRBJ1-1 gives the whole variable domain DGGITQSPKYLFRKEGQNVTLSCEQNLNHDAMYWYRQDPGQGLRLIYYSQIVNDFQKGDIAEGYSVSREKKESFPLTVTSAQKNPTAFYLCASTPGQLNTEAFFGQGTRLTVV.

The J gene is TRBJ2-7, the V gene TRBV25-1; 8 bases match TRBD1. The germline gives CDR1 MGHDK, CDR2 SYGVNS. The junction had 14 bases not matched to a gene; V was cut back by 8 bases and J by 2 bases. The CDR3 loop spans 16 amino acids. The CDR3 is CASSDPGTGNPYEQYF. The CDR3 nucleotides are TGTGCCAGCTCCGACCCCGGGACAGGTAACCCCTACGAGCAGTACTTC.

The chain combines TRBV6-5 with TRBJ1-1; D call uncertain. Trimming shortened V by 6 bases and J by 4 bases, and 6 bases separated the two germline ends. The CDR3 spans 11 residues. The V gene's germline CDR1 is MNHEY and CDR2 SVGAGI. The CDR3 protein is CASRRSTEAFF. CDR3 sequence (DNA): TGTGCCAGCAGGAGATCCACTGAAGCTTTCTTT.

The table lists this clone with a count of one. The chain recombines TRBV19 with TRBJ2-5; D unclear. Deletions cut 5 bases from V and 1 base from J, with 8 bases between. The CDR3 length is 13 residues. Germline V CDR1 and CDR2: LNHDA, SQIVND (reference sequence). The CDR3: CASSSTRQETQYF. In nucleotides, the CDR3 is TGTGCCAGTAGTTCAACGCGCCAAGAGACCCAGTACTTC.

In its sample, this clone was seen a few times. The chain links TRBV5-5 to TRBJ2-3, with 8 bases fitting TRBD2. This CDR3 is 15 amino acids long. Looked up from germline, CDR1 is SGHKS and CDR2 is YYEKEE (reference sequence). Unmatched junction bases numbered 7, after V lost 4 bases and J lost 3 bases. CDR3 coding DNA: TGTGCCAGCAGCCCCCGGACGGGGGGGACAGATACGCAGTATTTT. This translates into CASSPRTGGTDTQYF.

This chain connects TRBV14 to TRBJ1-1; 7 bases line up with TRBD1. Germline lookup yields CDR1 SGHDN and CDR2 FVKESK. The CDR3 covers 13 residues. Trimming cost V 10 bases and J 0 bases; bases outside gene matches: 5. The CDR3 reads CATGQEMNTEAFF. In DNA, the CDR3 is TGTGCCACTGGACAGGAGATGAACACTGAAGCTTTCTTT.

The chain carries TRBV11-1 and TRBJ2-2, with 8 bases aligning to TRBD2. Trimming took 5 bases from V and 0 from J; bases not matched to a gene: 8. The length of the CDR3 is 17 residues. CDR1 and CDR2 from the germline V gene are SGHAT and FQDESV (reference sequence). For the CDR3, the DNA is TGTGCCAGCAGCCCCATGCGGGGGGTCGCGAACACCGGGGAGCTGTTTTTT. Amino acids: CASSPMRGVANTGELFF.

This chain links TRBV5-4 with TRBJ2-3, with 8 bases identical to TRBD2. The CDR3 spans 14 residues. Germline-derived CDR1 and CDR2 are SGHNT and YYREEE (reference sequence). Germline trimming cut 0 bases from V and 4 bases from J; bases unmatched to any gene: 1. In DNA, the CDR3 is TGTGCCAGCAGCTTGGGGACTAGCCCAGATACGCAGTATTTT. Amino acid sequence: CASSLGTSPDTQYF. The full variable domain, with the rest looked up from reference TRBV5-4 and TRBJ2-3, is ETGVTQSPTHLIKTRGQQVTLRCSSQSGHNTVSWYQQALGQGPQFIFQYYREEENGRGNFPPRFSGLQFPNYSSELNVNALELDDSALYLCASSLGTSPDTQYFGPGTRLTVL.

The chain employs TRBV5-1 and TRBJ2-1; 10 bases are a match to TRBD2. Germline CDR1 SGHRS, CDR2 YFSETQ. The CDR3 totals 16 residues. V gave up 0 bases and J gave up 9 bases; unmatched junction bases: 9. CDR3 coding DNA: TGCGCCAGCAGCTTGGAAAGTAGCGGGAGGATCACTGAGCAGTTCTTC. Amino acid sequence: CASSLESSGRITEQFF.

V is TRBV11-2 and J is TRBJ2-1, with TRBD1 matching 7 bases. After removal of 5 bases from V and 5 bases from J, the junction contained 9 bases not matched to a gene. This CDR3 contains 15 residues. The germline CDR1 and CDR2 sequences are SGHAT and FQNNGV. The CDR3: CASSQGQMIHNEQFF. The CDR3 nucleotides are TGTGCCAGCAGCCAGGGACAGATGATTCACAATGAGCAGTTCTTC. Based on the CDR3 plus reference TRBV11-2 and TRBJ2-1, the full variable domain is EAGVAQSPRYKIIEKRQSVAFWCNPISGHATLYWYQQILGQGPKLLIQFQNNGVVDDSQLPKDRFSAERLKGVDSTLKIQPAKLEDSAVYLCASSQGQMIHNEQFFGPGTRLTVL.

The J gene is TRBJ1-5, the V gene TRBV6-5; perhaps TRBD1 as D (6 bases). V was clipped by 5 bases and J by 2 bases, with 13 bases between them. Germline values: CDR1 MNHEY, CDR2 SVGAGI. The CDR3 is made up of 15 amino acids. CDR3 nucleotides: TGTGCCAGCAGTGTCTACAGGGATGGCAATCAGCCCCAGCATTTT. It encodes CASSVYRDGNQPQHF.

The CDR3 DNA is TGCAGCGTTGCATTGACAGGGTTGAGCTACACCTTC. It codes for CSVALTGLSYTF. The chain couples TRBV29-1 to TRBJ1-2; TRBD1 matches 7 bases. The CDR3 runs 12 residues. J lost 9 bases, V lost 4 bases, and 8 bases had no gene match. CDR1 and CDR2 (germline): SQVTM, ANQGSEA.

The V gene is TRBV4-1, the J gene TRBJ2-1; TRBD2 matches 9 bases. In germline, CDR1 is MGHRA, CDR2 YSYEKL. The length of the CDR3 is 17 residues. V lost 0 bases to trimming and J lost 6 bases; unmatched junction nucleotides: 9. CDR3 DNA: TGCGCCAGCAGCCAAGACCTAGCGGGGAGGTGGGGCAATGAGCAGTTCTTC. As protein: CASSQDLAGRWGNEQFF.

This chain connects TRBV7-3 to TRBJ2-3, with D hard to call. The CDR3 has 13 residues. V was clipped by 3 bases and J by 6 bases, with 10 bases between them. Per the germline V gene, CDR1 is SGHTA and CDR2 is FQGTGA. CDR3: CASSFATQDTQYF. CDR3 DNA: TGTGCCAGCAGCTTTGCAACCCAGGATACGCAGTATTTT. Together with reference TRBV7-3 and TRBJ2-3, the CDR3 gives the full variable domain: GAGVSQTPSNKVTEKGKYVELRCDPISGHTALYWYRQSLGQGPEFLIYFQGTGAADDSGLPNDRFFAVRPEGSVSTLKIQRTERGDSAVYLCASSFATQDTQYFGPGTRLTVL.

The rearrangement joins TRBV30 to TRBJ1-2; D is uncertain. Germline values: CDR1 GTSNPN, CDR2 SVGIG (reference sequence). The CDR3 runs to 12 residues. Between the trimmed V and J ends, which lost 2 bases and 6 bases, there was a span of 10 bases. CDR3 region: CAWSRPGHGYTF. The CDR3, as DNA: TGTGCCTGGAGTCGACCTGGGCATGGCTACACCTTC.

V is TRBV1 and J is TRBJ2-5; TRBD2, as called in the table, went unchecked against the DNA. TRBV1 is an annotated pseudogene. This CDR3 is built from 15 residues. Here the CDR3 DNA reads TGCACCAGCACCTCCGACTACGTGGCTCAAGAGACCCAGTACTTC. Translating it yields CTSTSDYVAQETQYF.

The count of this clone is one. This chain connects TRBV5-6 to TRBJ2-1; 7 positions match TRBD2. The V segment lost 7 bases and the J segment 6 bases; nucleotides outside the gene matches: 13. The CDR3 is made up of 15 amino acids. Germline CDR1 and CDR2: SGHDT and YYEEEE. CDR3 sequence: CASWLRGRAANEQFF. The CDR3 DNA follows: TGTGCCAGCTGGCTGAGAGGGAGGGCTGCCAATGAGCAGTTCTTC.